This T cell receptor (beta chain) was retrieved from a study of shared clonotypes between healthy human individuals. The germline gives CDR1 SGHAT, CDR2 FQDESV (reference sequence). The CDR3 loop spans 14 amino acids. V was pared by 6 bases and J by 3 bases, with 15 bases between. Profiled with immunoSEQ multiplex PCR; TCRdb holds only in-frame clones, not every one. The sample lists over 400,000 clones, about 85% occurring once. This clone showed up just once. The rearrangement uses TRBV11-1 and TRBJ2-7; D is ambiguous. This receptor was identified in a woman in her thirties or forties in good health. Some clones in this sample may be carry-over from other donors' samples. Material: PBMCs. The CDR3 region has the DNA TGTGCCAGCAGTCAAGCTGGGAACAGCTACGAGCAGTACTTC. Amino acids: CASSQAGNSYEQYF.